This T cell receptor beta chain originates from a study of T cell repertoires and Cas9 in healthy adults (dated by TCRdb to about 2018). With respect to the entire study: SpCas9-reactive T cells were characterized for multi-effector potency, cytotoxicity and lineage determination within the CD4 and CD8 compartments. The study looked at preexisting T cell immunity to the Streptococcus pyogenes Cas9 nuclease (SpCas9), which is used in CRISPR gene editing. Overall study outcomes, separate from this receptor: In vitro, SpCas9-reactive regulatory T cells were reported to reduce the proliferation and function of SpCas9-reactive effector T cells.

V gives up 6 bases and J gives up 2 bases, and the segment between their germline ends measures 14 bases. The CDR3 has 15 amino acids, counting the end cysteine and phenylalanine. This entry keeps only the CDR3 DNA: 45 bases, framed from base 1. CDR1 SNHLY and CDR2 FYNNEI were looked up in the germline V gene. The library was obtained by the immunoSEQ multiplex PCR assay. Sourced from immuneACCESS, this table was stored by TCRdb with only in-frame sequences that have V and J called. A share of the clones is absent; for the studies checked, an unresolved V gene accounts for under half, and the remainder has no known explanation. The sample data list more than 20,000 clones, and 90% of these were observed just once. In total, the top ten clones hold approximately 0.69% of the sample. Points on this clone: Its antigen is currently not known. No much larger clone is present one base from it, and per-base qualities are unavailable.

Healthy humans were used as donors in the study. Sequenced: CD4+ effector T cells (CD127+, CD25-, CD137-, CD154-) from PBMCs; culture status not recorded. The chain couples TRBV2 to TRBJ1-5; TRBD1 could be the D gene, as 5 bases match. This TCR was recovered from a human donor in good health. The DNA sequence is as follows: TGTGCCAGCAGGGAAAATTGGGGGGGCAATCAGCCCCAGCATTTT. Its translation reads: CASRENWGGNQPQHF.